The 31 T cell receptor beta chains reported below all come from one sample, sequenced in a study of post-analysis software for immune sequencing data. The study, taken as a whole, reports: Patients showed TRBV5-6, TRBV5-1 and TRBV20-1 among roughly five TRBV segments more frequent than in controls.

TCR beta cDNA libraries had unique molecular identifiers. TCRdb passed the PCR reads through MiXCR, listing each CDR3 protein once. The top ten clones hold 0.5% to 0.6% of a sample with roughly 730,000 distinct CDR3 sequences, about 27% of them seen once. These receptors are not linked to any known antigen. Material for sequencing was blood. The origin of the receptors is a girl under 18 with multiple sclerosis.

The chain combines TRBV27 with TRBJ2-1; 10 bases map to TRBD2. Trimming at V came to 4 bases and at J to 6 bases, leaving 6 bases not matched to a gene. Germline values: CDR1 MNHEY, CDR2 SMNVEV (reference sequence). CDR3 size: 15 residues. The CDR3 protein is CASSSGLARTNEQFF. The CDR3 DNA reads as TGTGCCAGCAGTTCGGGACTAGCGCGCACCAATGAGCAGTTCTTC.

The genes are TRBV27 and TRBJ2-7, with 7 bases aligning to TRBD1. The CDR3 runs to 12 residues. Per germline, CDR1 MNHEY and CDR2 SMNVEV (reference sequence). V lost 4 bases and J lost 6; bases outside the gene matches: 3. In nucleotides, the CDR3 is TGTGCCAGCAGTTCGACAGGGTTCGAGCAGTACTTC. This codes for CASSSTGFEQYF.

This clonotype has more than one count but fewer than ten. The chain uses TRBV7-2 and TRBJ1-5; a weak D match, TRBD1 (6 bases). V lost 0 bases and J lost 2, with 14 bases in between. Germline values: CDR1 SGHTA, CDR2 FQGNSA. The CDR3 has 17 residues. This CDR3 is CASSLALGGYGNQPQHF. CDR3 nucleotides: TGTGCCAGCAGCTTAGCACTAGGGGGTTACGGCAATCAGCCCCAGCATTTT. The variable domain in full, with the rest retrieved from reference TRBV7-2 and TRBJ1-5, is GAGVSQSPSNKVTEKGKDVELRCDPISGHTALYWYRQSLGQGLEFLIYFQGNSAPDKSGLPSDRFSAERTGGSVSTLTIQRTQQEDSAVYLCASSLALGGYGNQPQHFGDGTRLSIL.

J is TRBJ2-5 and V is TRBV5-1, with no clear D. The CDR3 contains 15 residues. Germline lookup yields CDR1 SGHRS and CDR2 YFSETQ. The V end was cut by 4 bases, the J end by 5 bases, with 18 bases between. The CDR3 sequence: CASSPRRLPGETQYF. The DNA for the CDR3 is TGCGCCAGCAGCCCTAGACGACTCCCCGGGGAGACCCAGTACTTC.

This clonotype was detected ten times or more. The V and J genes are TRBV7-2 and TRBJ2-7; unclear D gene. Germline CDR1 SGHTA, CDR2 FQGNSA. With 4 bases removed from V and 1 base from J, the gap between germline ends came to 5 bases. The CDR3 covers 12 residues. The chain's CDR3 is CASSSYSYEQYF. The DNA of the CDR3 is TGTGCCAGCAGCTCCTATTCCTACGAGCAGTACTTC.

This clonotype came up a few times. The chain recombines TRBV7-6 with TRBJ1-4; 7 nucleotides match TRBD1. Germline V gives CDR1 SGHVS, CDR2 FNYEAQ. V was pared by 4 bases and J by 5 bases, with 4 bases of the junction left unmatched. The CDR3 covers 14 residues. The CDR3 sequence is CASSSWDSNEKLFF. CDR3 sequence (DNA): TGTGCCAGCAGCTCCTGGGACAGCAATGAAAAACTGTTTTTT. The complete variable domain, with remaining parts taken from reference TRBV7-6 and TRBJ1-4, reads GAGVSQSPRYKVTKRGQDVALRCDPISGHVSLYWYRQALGQGPEFLTYFNYEAQQDKSGLPNDRFSAERPEGSISTLTIQRTEQRDSAMYRCASSSWDSNEKLFFGSGTQLSVL.

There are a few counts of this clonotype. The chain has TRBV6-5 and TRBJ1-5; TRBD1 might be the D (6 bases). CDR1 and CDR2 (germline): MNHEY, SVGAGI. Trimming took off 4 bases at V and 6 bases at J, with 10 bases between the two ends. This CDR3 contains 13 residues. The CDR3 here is CASSWRGTQPQHF. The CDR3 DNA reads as TGTGCCAGCAGTTGGAGGGGGACTCAGCCCCAGCATTTT.

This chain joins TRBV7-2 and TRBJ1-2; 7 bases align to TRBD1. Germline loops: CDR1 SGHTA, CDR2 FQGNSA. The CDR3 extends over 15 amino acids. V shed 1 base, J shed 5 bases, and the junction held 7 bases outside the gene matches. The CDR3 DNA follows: TGTGCCAGCAGCTTAGGGAGAACAGGGGATTATGGCTACACCTTC. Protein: CASSLGRTGDYGYTF.

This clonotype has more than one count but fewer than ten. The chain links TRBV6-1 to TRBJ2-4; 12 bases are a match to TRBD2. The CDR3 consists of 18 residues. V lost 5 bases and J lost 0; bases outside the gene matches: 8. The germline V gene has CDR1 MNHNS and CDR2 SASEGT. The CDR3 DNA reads TGTGCCAGCAGTCCCGAACTAGCGGGAGGATTAGCCAAAAACATTCAGTACTTC. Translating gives CASSPELAGGLAKNIQYF.

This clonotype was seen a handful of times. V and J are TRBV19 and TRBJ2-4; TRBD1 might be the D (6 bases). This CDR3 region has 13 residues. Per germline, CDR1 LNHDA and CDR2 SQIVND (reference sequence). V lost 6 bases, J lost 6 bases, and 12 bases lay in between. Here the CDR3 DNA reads TGTGCCAGTAGCGTGGGACACCGAAACATTCAGTACTTC. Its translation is CASSVGHRNIQYF.

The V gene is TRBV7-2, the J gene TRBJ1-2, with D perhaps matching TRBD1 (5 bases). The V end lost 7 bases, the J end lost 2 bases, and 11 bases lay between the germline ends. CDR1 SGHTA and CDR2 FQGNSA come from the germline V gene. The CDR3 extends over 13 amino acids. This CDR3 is CASTAGRNYGYTF. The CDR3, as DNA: TGTGCCAGCACGGCAGGGAGAAACTATGGCTACACCTTC.

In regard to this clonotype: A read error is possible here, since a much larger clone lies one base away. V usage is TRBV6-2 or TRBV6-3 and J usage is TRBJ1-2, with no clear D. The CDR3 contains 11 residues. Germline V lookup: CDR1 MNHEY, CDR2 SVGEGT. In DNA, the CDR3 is TGTGCCAACAGTTACTCCAGCGGCTACACCTTC. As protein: CANSYSSGYTF.

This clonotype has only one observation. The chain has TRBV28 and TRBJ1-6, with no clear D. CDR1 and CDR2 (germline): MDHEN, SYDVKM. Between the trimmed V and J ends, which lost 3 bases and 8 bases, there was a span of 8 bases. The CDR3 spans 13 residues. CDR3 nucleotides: TGTGCCAGCAGTTTTCCAGATCATTCACCCCTCCACTTT. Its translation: CASSFPDHSPLHF.

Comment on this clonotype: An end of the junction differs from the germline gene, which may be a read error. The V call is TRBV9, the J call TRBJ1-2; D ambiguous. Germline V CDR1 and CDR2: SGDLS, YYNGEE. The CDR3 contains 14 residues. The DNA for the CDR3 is TGTGCCAGCAGCGTAGAAATGGAAGATTATGGCTGCACCTTC. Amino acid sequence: CASSVEMEDYGCTF.

CDR3 bases: TGTGCCAGTAGTTACGGGGGCGGACAAGAGACCCAGTACTTC. It encodes CASSYGGGQETQYF. The chain is built from TRBV19 and TRBJ2-5; D possibly uses TRBD1 or TRBD2 (6 bases each). This CDR3 is built from 14 residues. Trimming took off 5 bases at V and 2 bases at J, with 12 bases between the two ends. From germline, CDR1 is LNHDA and CDR2 SQIVND (reference sequence).

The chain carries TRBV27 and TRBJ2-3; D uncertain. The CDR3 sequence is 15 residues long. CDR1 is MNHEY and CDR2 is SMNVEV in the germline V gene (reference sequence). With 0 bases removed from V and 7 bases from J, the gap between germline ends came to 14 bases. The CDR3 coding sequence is TGTGCCAGCAGTTTATCGAGACAATTTAAGAATACGCAGTATTTT. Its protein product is CASSLSRQFKNTQYF.

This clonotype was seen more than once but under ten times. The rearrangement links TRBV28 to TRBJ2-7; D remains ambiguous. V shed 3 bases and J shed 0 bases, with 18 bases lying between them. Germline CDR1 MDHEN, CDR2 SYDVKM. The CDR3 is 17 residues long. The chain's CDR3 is CASSFSLGQSVSYEQYF. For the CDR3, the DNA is TGTGCCAGCAGTTTCTCCCTTGGGCAGTCCGTCTCCTACGAGCAGTACTTC.

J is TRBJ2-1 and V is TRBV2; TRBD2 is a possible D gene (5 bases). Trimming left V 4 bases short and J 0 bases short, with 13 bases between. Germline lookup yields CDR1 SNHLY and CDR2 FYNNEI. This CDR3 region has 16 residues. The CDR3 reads CASSGPGLSSYNEQFF. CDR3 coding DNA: TGTGCCAGCAGTGGCCCAGGACTGAGCTCCTACAATGAGCAGTTCTTC.

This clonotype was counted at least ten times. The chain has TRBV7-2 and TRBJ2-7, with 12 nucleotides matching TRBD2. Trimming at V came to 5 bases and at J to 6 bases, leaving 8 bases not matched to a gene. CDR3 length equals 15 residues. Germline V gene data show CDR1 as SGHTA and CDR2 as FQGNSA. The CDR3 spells CASSRRLAGAGEQYF. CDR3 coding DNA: TGTGCCAGCAGCCGACGACTAGCGGGAGCGGGCGAGCAGTACTTC.

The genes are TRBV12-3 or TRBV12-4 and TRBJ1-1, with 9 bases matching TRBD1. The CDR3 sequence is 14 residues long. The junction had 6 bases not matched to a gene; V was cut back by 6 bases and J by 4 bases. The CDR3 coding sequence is TGTGCCAGCAGCCCGGGGACAGGGCTCACTGAAGCTTTCTTT. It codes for CASSPGTGLTEAFF.

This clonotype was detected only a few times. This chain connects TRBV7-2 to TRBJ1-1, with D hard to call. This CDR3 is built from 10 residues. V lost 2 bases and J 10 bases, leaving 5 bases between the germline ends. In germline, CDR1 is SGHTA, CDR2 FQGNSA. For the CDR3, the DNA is TGTGCCAGCAGCTTATTGGGAGCTTTCTTT. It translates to CASSLLGAFF.

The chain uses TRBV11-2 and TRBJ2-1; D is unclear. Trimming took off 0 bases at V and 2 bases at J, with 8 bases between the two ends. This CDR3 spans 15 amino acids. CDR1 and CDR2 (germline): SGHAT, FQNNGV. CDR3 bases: TGTGCCAGCAGCTTAGATACGGTTACCTACAATGAGCAGTTCTTC. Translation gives CASSLDTVTYNEQFF.

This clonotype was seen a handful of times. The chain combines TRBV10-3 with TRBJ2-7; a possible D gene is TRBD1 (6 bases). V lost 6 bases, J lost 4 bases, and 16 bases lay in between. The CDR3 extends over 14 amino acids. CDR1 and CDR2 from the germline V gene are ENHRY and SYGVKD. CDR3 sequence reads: CAISLRGVGYEQYF. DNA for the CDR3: TGTGCCATCAGCCTCAGGGGAGTAGGGTACGAGCAGTACTTC.

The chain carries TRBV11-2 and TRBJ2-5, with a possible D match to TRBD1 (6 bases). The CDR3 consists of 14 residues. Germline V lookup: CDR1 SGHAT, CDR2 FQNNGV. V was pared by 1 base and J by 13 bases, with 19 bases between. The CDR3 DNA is TGTGCCAGCAGCTTAGCCGGGACACCCACAGGGCCGTACTTC. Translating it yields CASSLAGTPTGPYF.

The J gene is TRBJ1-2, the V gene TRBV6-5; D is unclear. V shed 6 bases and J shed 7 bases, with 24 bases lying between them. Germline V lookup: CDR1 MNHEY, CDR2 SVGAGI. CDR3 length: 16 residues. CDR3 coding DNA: TGTGCCAGCAGGCTGGACGGAGCATCCCGGCTGTTTGGCTACACCTTC. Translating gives CASRLDGASRLFGYTF.

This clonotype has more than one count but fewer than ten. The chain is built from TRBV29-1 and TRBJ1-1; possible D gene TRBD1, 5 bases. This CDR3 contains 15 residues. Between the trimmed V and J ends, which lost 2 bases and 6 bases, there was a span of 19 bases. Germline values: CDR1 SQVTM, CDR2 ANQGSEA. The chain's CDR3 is CSVERAGQASAEAFF. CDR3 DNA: TGCAGCGTTGAACGGGCAGGGCAGGCAAGTGCTGAAGCTTTCTTT.

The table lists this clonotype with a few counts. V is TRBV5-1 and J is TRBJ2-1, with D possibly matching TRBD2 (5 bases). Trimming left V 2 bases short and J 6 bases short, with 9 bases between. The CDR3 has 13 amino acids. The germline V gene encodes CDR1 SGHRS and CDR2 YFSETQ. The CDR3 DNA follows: TGCGCCAGCAGCTTTCCGAGGGCCAATGAGCAGTTCTTC. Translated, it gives CASSFPRANEQFF.

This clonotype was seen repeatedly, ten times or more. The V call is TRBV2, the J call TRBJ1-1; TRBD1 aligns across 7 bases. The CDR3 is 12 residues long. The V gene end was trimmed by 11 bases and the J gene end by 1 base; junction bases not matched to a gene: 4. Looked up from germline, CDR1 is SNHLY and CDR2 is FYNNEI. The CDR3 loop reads CASRQGNTEAFF. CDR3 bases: TGTGCCTCACGACAGGGGAACACTGAAGCTTTCTTT.

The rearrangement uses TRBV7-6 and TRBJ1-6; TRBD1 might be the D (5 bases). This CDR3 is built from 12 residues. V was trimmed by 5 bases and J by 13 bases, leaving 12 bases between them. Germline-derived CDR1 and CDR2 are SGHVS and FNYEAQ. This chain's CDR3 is CASSNARGPLHF. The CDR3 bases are TGTGCCAGCAGCAACGCCCGGGGCCCCCTCCACTTT.

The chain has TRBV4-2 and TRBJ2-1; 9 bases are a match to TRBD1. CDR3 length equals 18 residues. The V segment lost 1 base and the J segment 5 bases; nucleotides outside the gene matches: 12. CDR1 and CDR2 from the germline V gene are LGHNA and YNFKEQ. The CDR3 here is CASSQALGGTGPHNEQFF. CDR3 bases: TGTGCCAGCAGCCAAGCTCTGGGCGGGACAGGGCCCCACAATGAGCAGTTCTTC.

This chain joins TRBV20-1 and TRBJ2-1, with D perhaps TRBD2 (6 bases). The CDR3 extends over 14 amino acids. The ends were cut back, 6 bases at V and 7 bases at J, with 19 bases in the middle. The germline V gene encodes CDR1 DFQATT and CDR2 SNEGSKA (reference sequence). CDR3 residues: CSALAGGKGNEQFF. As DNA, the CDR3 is TGCAGTGCCCTCGCGGGCGGGAAGGGGAATGAGCAGTTCTTC.